The next 12 T cell receptor beta chains were all read from a single sample in a study of T cells in localized non-small cell lung cancer (dated by TCRdb to 2019 to 2021). Library prep was done by the immunoSEQ multiplex PCR assay. What TCRdb holds here is the immuneACCESS table cut down to in-frame rearrangements. Part of the clones is not present; checked against another copy, under half of the missing clones reflect an unresolved V gene, and the others are unexplained. The sample data list fewer than 95,000 clones, and approximately 91% of these were observed just once. Roughly 4% of the sample rests with the top ten. The sample was PBMCs, taken before any cancer treatment. Every receptor here comes from a woman aged 35 to 70 with stage II squamous cell lung carcinoma.

The rearrangement uses TRBV5-1 and TRBJ2-2, with 10 bases that match TRBD2. Germline-derived CDR1 and CDR2 are SGHRS and YFSETQ. The CDR3 consists of 20 residues. V shed 4 bases and J 3 bases; nucleotides not matched to a gene: 18. This CDR3 reads CASSPLWRRSGTSDTGELFF. The DNA of the CDR3 is TGCGCCAGCAGCCCCCTTTGGAGGAGATCCGGGACTAGCGACACCGGGGAGCTGTTTTTT.

J is TRBJ2-1 and V is TRBV7-6; 8 nucleotides agree with TRBD1. Trimming took 4 bases from V and 5 from J; bases not matched to a gene: 10. This CDR3 has 16 amino acids. The germline CDR1 and CDR2 sequences are SGHVS and FNYEAQ. The CDR3 is CASSSLGTGLHNEQFF. CDR3 DNA sequence: TGTGCCAGCAGCTCCCTAGGGACAGGCCTTCACAATGAGCAGTTCTTC.

V usage is TRBV5-6 and J usage is TRBJ1-2; TRBD1 matches 7 bases. CDR1 is SGHDT, CDR2 YYEEEE, per germline. V lost 5 bases, J lost 7 bases, and 11 bases stayed unmatched. The length of the CDR3 is 14 residues. CDR3 DNA sequence: TGTGCCAGCAGACTTCAGGGGGGCGTGTTTGGCTACACCTTC. It specifies CASRLQGGVFGYTF.

This chain links TRBV14 with TRBJ2-5; D is undetermined. Germline V gives CDR1 SGHDN, CDR2 FVKESK. This CDR3 has 12 residues. Trimming removed 6 bases from V and 7 bases from J, with 12 bases in between. The CDR3 bases are TGTGCCAGCAGTCCAACGGCAGCGACCCAGTACTTC. Translated, it gives CASSPTAATQYF. Full variable domain (remainder filled in from reference TRBV14 and TRBJ2-5): EAGVTQFPSHSVIEKGQTVTLRCDPISGHDNLYWYRRVMGKEIKFLLHFVKESKQDESGMPNNRFLAERTGGTYSTLKVQPAELEDSGVYFCASSPTAATQYFGPGTRLLVL.

This clone was detected only once. The V gene is TRBV25-1, the J gene TRBJ2-7, with no clear D. CDR3 length: 11 residues. Trimming shortened V by 10 bases and J by 3 bases, and 10 bases separated the two germline ends. Germline-derived CDR1 and CDR2 are MGHDK and SYGVNS. DNA of the CDR3: TGTGCCACCCAGGTGGTCTACGAGCAGTACTTC. This translates into CATQVVYEQYF.

V gene TRBV27 combines with J gene TRBJ1-3; D gene ambiguous. Germline assignment: CDR1 MNHEY and CDR2 SMNVEV (reference sequence). CDR3 length: 17 amino acids. Trimming cost V 4 bases and J 0 bases, with 16 bases left between them. CDR3 residues: CASSSSAGPYSGNTIYF. CDR3 nucleotide sequence: TGTGCCAGCAGTTCATCCGCCGGACCGTACTCTGGAAACACCATATATTTT.

This clone was recorded only once. V is TRBV10-3 and J is TRBJ1-3, with D hard to call. CDR1 ENHRY and CDR2 SYGVKD come from the germline V gene. This CDR3 is 13 amino acids long. V was clipped by 4 bases and J by 0 bases, with 4 bases between them. CDR3 in amino acids: CAISAGSGNTIYF. In nucleotides, the CDR3 is TGTGCCATCAGTGCAGGCTCTGGAAACACCATATATTTT.

The rearrangement links TRBV5-1 to TRBJ2-3; 10 bases are shared with TRBD1. This CDR3 comprises 15 residues. Germline values: CDR1 SGHRS, CDR2 YFSETQ. Trimming cost V 5 bases and J 3 bases; bases outside gene matches: 6. CDR3 sequence reads: CASRPTGGTTDTQYF. CDR3 bases: TGCGCCAGCAGACCGACAGGGGGCACGACAGATACGCAGTATTTT. Supplemented by reference TRBV5-1 and TRBJ2-3, the full variable domain reads KAGVTQTPRYLIKTRGQQVTLSCSPISGHRSVSWYQQTPGQGLQFLFEYFSETQRNKGNFPGRFSGRQFSNSRSEMNVSTLELGDSALYLCASRPTGGTTDTQYFGPGTRLTVL.

The chain links TRBV7-9 to TRBJ2-3; no firm D call. The germline V and J ends were trimmed by 4 bases and 7 bases, with 15 bases remaining between them. Germline values: CDR1 SEHNR, CDR2 FQNEAQ (reference sequence). The CDR3 spans 14 residues. CDR3 bases: TGTGCCAGCAGCTATGGGCCTTGGGCAAATACGCAGTATTTT. Protein sequence: CASSYGPWANTQYF.

The DNA for the CDR3 is TGTGCCAGCAGTGATTGGTCAGGGGTTAGCAATCAGCCCCAGCATTTT. Amino acid sequence: CASSDWSGVSNQPQHF. The V and J genes are TRBV6-1 and TRBJ1-5; perhaps TRBD1 as D (6 bases). The CDR3 covers 16 residues. Trimming left V 3 bases short and J 0 bases short, with 12 bases between. Germline V gene data show CDR1 as MNHNS and CDR2 as SASEGT.

This clone was recorded a few times. The chain couples TRBV5-4 to TRBJ1-1; 8 nucleotides line up with TRBD1. The CDR3 sequence is 15 residues long. The V and J ends lost 0 bases and 2 bases, in that order; junction bases with no gene match: 3. CDR1 and CDR2 from the germline V gene are SGHNT and YYREEE (reference sequence). In DNA form, the CDR3 reads TGTGCCAGCAGCTTGGCTACAGGGGGTAACACTGAAGCTTTCTTT. Its translation: CASSLATGGNTEAFF.

V usage is TRBV30 and J usage is TRBJ2-1; 12 bases are a match to TRBD2. V was clipped by 2 bases and J by 7 bases; unmatched bases: 3. The germline CDR1 and CDR2 sequences are GTSNPN and SVGIG (reference sequence). This CDR3 is 14 amino acids long. CDR3 amino acids: CAWSKTSGRNEQFF. In DNA, the CDR3 is TGTGCCTGGAGTAAGACTAGCGGGAGAAATGAGCAGTTCTTC.